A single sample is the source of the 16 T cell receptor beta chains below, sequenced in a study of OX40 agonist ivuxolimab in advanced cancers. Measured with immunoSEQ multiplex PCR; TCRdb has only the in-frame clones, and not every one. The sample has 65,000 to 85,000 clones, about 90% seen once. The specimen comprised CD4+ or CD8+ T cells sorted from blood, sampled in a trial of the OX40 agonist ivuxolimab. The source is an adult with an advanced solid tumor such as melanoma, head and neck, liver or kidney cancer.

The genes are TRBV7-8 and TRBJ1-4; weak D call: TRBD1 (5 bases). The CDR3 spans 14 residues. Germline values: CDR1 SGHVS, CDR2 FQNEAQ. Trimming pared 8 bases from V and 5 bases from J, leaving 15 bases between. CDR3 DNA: TGTGCCAGCTCCCCGTGGGACCACAATGAAAAACTGTTTTTT. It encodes CASSPWDHNEKLFF.

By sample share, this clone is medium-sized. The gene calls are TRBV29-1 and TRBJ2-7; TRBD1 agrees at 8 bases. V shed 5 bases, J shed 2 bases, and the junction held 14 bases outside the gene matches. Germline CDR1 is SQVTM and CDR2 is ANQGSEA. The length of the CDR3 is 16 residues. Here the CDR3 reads CSVLRLRDRRTYEQYF. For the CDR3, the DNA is TGCAGCGTTCTACGTCTCCGGGACAGGCGAACCTACGAGCAGTACTTC.

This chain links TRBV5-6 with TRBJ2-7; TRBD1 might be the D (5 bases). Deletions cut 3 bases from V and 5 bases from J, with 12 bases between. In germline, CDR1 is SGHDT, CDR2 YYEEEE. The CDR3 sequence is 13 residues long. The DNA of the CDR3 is TGTGCCAGCAGCTGGTGGGGCAGTGACGAGCAGTACTTC. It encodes CASSWWGSDEQYF.

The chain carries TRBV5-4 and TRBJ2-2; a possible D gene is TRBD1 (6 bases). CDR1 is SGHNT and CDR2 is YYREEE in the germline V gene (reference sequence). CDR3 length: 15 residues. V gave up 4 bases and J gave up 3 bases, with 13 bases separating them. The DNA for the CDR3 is TGTGCCAGCAGCGCAGACAACAGGGACACCGGGGAGCTGTTTTTT. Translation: CASSADNRDTGELFF.

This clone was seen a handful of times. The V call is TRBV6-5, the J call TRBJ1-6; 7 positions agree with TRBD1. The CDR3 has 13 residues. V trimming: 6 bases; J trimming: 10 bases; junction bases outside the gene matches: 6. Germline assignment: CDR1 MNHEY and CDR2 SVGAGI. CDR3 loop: CASSMDRYSPLHF. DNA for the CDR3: TGTGCCAGCAGCATGGACAGGTACTCACCCCTCCACTTT.

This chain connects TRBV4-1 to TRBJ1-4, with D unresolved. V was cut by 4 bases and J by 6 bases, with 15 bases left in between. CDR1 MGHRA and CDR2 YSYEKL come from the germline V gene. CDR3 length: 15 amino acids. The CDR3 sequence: CASSPRVGLYEKLFF. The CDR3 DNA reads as TGCGCCAGCAGCCCCCGGGTAGGACTATATGAAAAACTGTTTTTT.

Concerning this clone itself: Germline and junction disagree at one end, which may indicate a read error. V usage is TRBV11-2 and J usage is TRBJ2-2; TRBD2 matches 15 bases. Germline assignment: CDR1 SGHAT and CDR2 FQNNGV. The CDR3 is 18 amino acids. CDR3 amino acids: CASTLTGLAGGGTGELFF. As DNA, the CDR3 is TGTGCCAGCACCTTAACGGGACTAGCGGGGGGAGGCACCGGGGAGCTGTTTTTT.

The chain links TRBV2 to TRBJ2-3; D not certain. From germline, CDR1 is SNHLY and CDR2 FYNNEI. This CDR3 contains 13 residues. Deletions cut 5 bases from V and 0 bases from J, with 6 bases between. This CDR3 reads CASSLYSTDTQYF. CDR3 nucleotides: TGTGCCAGCAGTCTTTATAGCACAGATACGCAGTATTTT.

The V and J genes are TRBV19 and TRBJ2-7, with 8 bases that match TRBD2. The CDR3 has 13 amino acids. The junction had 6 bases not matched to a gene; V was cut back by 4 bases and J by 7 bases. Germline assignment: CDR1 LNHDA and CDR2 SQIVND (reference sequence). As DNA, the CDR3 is TGTGCCAGTAGTAAGGAGCGGGGGTGGGAGCAGTACTTC. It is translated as CASSKERGWEQYF.

The CDR3 region has the DNA TGTGCCAGCAGCACCGGGGGGCAAGGCGACTATGGCTACACCTTC. This translates into CASSTGGQGDYGYTF. The rearrangement links TRBV28 to TRBJ1-2, with D perhaps matching TRBD1 (6 bases). Germline V CDR1 and CDR2: MDHEN, SYDVKM. V lost 6 bases to trimming and J lost 3 bases, with 17 bases between them. The CDR3 contains 15 residues.

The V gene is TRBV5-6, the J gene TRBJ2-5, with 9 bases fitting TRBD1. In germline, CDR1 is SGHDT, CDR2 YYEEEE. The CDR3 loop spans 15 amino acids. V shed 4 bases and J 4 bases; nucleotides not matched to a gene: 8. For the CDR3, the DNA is TGTGCCAGCAGCCCAGACAGGGGGTGGCGAGAGACCCAGTACTTC. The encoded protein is CASSPDRGWRETQYF.

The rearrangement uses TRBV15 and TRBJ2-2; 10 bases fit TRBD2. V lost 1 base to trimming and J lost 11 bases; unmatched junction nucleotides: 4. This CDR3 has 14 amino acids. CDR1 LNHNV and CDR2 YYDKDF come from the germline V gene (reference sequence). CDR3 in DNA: TGTGCCACCAGCAGAGTCAGACTAGCGGGTGAGCTGTTTTTT. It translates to CATSRVRLAGELFF. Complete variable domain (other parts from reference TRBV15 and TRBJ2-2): DAMVIQNPRYQVTQFGKPVTLSCSQTLNHNVMYWYQQKSSQAPKLLFHYYDKDFNNEADTPDNFQSRRPNTSFCFLDIRSPGLGDTAMYLCATSRVRLAGELFFGEGSRLTVL.

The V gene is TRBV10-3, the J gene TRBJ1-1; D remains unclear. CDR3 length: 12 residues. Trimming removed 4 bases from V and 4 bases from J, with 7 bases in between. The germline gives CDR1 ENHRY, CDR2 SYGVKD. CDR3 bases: TGTGCCATCAGTGGATTGGGCACTGAAGCTTTCTTT. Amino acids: CAISGLGTEAFF.

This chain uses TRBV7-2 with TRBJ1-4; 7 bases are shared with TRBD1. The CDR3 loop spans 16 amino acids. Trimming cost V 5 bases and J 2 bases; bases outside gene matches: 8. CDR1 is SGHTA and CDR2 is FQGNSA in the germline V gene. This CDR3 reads CASSLLYRGTNEKLFF. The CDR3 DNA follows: TGTGCCAGCAGCCTTCTTTACAGGGGCACTAATGAAAAACTGTTTTTT.

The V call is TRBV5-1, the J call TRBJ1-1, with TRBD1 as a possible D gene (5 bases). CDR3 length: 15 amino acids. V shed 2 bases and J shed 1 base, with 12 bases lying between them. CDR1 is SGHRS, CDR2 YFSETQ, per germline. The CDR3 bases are TGCGCCAGCAGCTTAAGGGCGGGGGAGAACACTGAAGCTTTCTTT. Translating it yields CASSLRAGENTEAFF.

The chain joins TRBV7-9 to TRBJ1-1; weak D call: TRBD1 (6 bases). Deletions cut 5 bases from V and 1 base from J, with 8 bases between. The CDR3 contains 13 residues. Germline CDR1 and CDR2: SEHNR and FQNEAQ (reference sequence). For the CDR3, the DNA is TGTGCCAGCAGCGGACAGACGAACACTGAAGCTTTCTTT. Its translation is CASSGQTNTEAFF.